This T cell receptor (beta chain) was documented in a study of Graves' ophthalmopathy and Graves' hyperthyroidism. The overall study: Peripheral blood collection took place at initial diagnosis, before any treatment.

Scientists amplified the TCR beta CDR3 regions from RNA transcripts. Investigators did first-round RT-PCR with HTBI primers, then second-round multiplex PCR. MiXCR, run by TCRdb on the multiplex PCR reads, gives a single entry per CDR3 protein. The sample records roughly 500,000 distinct CDR3 sequences, approximately 14% being singletons. This clonotype was seen repeatedly, ten times or more. The V gene's germline CDR1 is DFQATT and CDR2 SNEGSKA (reference sequence). The CDR3 covers 13 residues. Between the trimmed V and J ends, which lost 2 bases and 3 bases, there was a span of 11 bases. The PBMCs originated from roughly 10 ml of fresh peripheral blood.

V usage is TRBV20-1 and J usage is TRBJ2-7; D is ambiguous. This receptor was obtained from a woman aged 25 to 39 with Graves' ophthalmopathy. Sample: blood. CDR3 sequence: CSARKGRLYEQYF. The DNA for the CDR3 is TGCAGTGCTAGAAAGGGCAGACTCTACGAGCAGTACTTC.